Following are 18 T cell receptor beta chains from one sample sequenced in a study of yellow fever vaccine responses in identical twins. Each CDR3 protein gets one entry after TCRdb re-called the RT-PCR reads with MiXCR. This table has 9,500 to 11,000 distinct CDR3 sequences, roughly 82% appearing once. Sequenced here: T cells from blood (PBMCs), unsorted or a sorted subset (not recorded which), sampled before or after yellow fever vaccination (not recorded which). The receptors here all came from a young woman who received the yellow fever vaccine.

The gene calls are TRBV5-1 and TRBJ2-1; TRBD1 matches 8 bases. The CDR3 is 13 residues long. The ends lost 2 bases at V and 10 bases at J; junction bases unmatched: 5. Germline values: CDR1 SGHRS, CDR2 YFSETQ. The CDR3 is CASSFPGGWEQFF. In nucleotides, the CDR3 is TGCGCCAGCAGCTTCCCAGGGGGCTGGGAGCAGTTCTTC. Supplemented by reference TRBV5-1 and TRBJ2-1, the full variable domain reads KAGVTQTPRYLIKTRGQQVTLSCSPISGHRSVSWYQQTPGQGLQFLFEYFSETQRNKGNFPGRFSGRQFSNSRSEMNVSTLELGDSALYLCASSFPGGWEQFFGPGTRLTVL.

The genes are TRBV10-3 and TRBJ2-3, with unresolved D. Trimming took 2 bases from V and 4 from J, leaving 13 bases between them. This CDR3 has 15 amino acids. Per germline, CDR1 ENHRY and CDR2 SYGVKD. The CDR3 spells CAISETLNDADTQYF. CDR3 sequence (DNA): TGTGCCATCAGTGAGACCCTCAACGACGCAGATACGCAGTATTTT.

The gene calls are TRBV2 and TRBJ2-7, with D perhaps being TRBD1 or TRBD2 (5 bases each). This CDR3 has 10 amino acids. Trimming cost V 8 bases and J 4 bases, with 6 bases left between them. CDR1 SNHLY and CDR2 FYNNEI come from the germline V gene. This CDR3 reads CASGGYEQYV. CDR3 nucleotides: TGTGCCAGCGGGGGTTACGAGCAGTACGTC.

This chain connects TRBV11-1 to TRBJ2-3; D uncertain. Germline values: CDR1 SGHAT, CDR2 FQDESV (reference sequence). The CDR3 spans 11 residues. Trimming took 5 bases from V and 3 from J, leaving 3 bases between them. CDR3 DNA: TGTGCCAGCAGCAAGACAGATACGCAGTATTTT. Amino acids: CASSKTDTQYF.

This chain uses TRBV3-1 with TRBJ2-2; no firm D call. Germline V gene sequence: CDR1 LGHDT, CDR2 YNNKEL (reference sequence). Trimming removed 0 bases at V and 3 bases at J, with 11 bases between. The CDR3 runs 16 residues. CDR3 amino acids: CASSQEDSPHTGELFF. The CDR3 region has the DNA TGTGCCAGCAGCCAAGAAGATTCACCCCACACCGGGGAGCTGTTTTTT.

This chain uses TRBV11-1 with TRBJ1-1, with D hard to call. Trimming took off 6 bases at V and 1 base at J, with 6 bases between the two ends. Germline CDR1 and CDR2: SGHAT and FQDESV (reference sequence). This CDR3 contains 12 residues. CDR3 protein: CASRAGNTEAFF. Written as DNA, the CDR3 is TGTGCCAGCAGGGCCGGGAACACTGAAGCTTTCTTT.

A single count supports this clonotype. The chain combines TRBV14 with TRBJ2-1, with a tentative D call TRBD1 (5 bases). This CDR3 is 16 amino acids long. V was shortened by 3 bases and J by 0 bases, with 12 bases between the two germline ends. Germline V gene lookup returns CDR1 SGHDN and CDR2 FVKESK. CDR3 sequence reads: CASSQPDRYSYNEQFF. The DNA of the CDR3 is TGTGCCAGCAGCCAGCCAGACAGATACTCCTACAATGAGCAGTTCTTC.

This chain joins TRBV5-6 and TRBJ2-3; maybe TRBD2 (5 bases). CDR3 size: 15 residues. Trimming cost V 2 bases and J 2 bases, with 12 bases left between them. Germline V CDR1 and CDR2: SGHDT, YYEEEE. CDR3 DNA sequence: TGTGCCAGCAGCTTTACGGGATCAGCCACAGATACGCAGTATTTT. The encoded protein is CASSFTGSATDTQYF.

V gene TRBV27 combines with J gene TRBJ2-7, with 9 bases aligning to TRBD2. This CDR3 is built from 14 residues. Trimming took 3 bases from V and 6 from J; bases not matched to a gene: 6. Germline assignment: CDR1 MNHEY and CDR2 SMNVEV (reference sequence). The CDR3 DNA reads TGTGCCAGCAGTTTGGGCGGGAGGGCGTCCGAGCAGTACTTC. Translated: CASSLGGRASEQYF.

The CDR3 region is CASRNGQGAWPQHF. DNA of the CDR3: TGTGCCAGCAGGAACGGACAGGGGGCATGGCCCCAGCATTTT. This chain links TRBV11-2 with TRBJ1-5; 11 nucleotides line up with TRBD1. This CDR3 region has 14 residues. J lost 9 bases, V lost 6 bases, and 7 bases had no gene match. Germline CDR1 and CDR2: SGHAT and FQNNGV.

This clonotype was detected once. CDR3 DNA: TGTGCCAGCAGTATCGCTTTAAACACTGAAGCTTTCTTT. Its protein product is CASSIALNTEAFF. The chain has TRBV28 and TRBJ1-1, with D unresolved. This CDR3 spans 13 amino acids. V lost 5 bases to trimming and J lost 2 bases, with 9 bases between them. Germline lookup yields CDR1 MDHEN and CDR2 SYDVKM. The whole variable domain, filled in from reference TRBV28 and TRBJ1-1, reads DVKVTQSSRYLVKRTGEKVFLECVQDMDHENMFWYRQDPGLGLRLIYFSYDVKMKEKGDIPEGYSVSREKKERFSLILESASTNQTSMYLCASSIALNTEAFFGQGTRLTVV.

The chain combines TRBV11-1 with TRBJ2-1; D is unclear. Deletions cut 0 bases from V and 8 bases from J, with 5 bases between. Germline CDR1 reads SGHAT; CDR2 reads FQDESV (reference sequence). This CDR3 contains 12 residues. The CDR3 DNA reads as TGTGCCAGCAGCTTAGCGGTGGATGAGCAGTTCTTC. Translating it yields CASSLAVDEQFF.

This clonotype showed up just a few times. The chain recombines TRBV19 with TRBJ1-1, with D unresolved. The CDR3 is made up of 15 amino acids. Germline-derived CDR1 and CDR2 are LNHDA and SQIVND (reference sequence). Deletions cut 7 bases from V and 0 bases from J, with 15 bases between. The CDR3 DNA reads as TGTGCCAGTACCACGCGGGAGAGAGTGAACACTGAAGCTTTCTTT. It encodes CASTTRERVNTEAFF.

The V call is TRBV13, the J call TRBJ2-7; 8 nucleotides line up with TRBD1. Trimming removed 1 base from V and 2 bases from J; junction bases left unmatched: 7. CDR3 length equals 16 residues. Germline V CDR1 and CDR2: PRHDT, FYEKMQ (reference sequence). CDR3 protein: CASSLERQGAAYEQYF. DNA of the CDR3: TGTGCCAGCAGCTTAGAGCGCCAGGGGGCTGCCTACGAGCAGTACTTC.

The chain couples TRBV29-1 to TRBJ2-2; possible D gene TRBD1, 5 bases. In germline, CDR1 is SQVTM, CDR2 ANQGSEA. This CDR3 region has 14 residues. Trimming stripped 1 base from V and 10 bases from J, with 16 bases between. CDR3 region: CSVEGPGPWEELFF. The CDR3 DNA reads as TGCAGCGTTGAAGGACCAGGGCCCTGGGAGGAGCTGTTTTTT.

V and J are TRBV29-1 and TRBJ2-1, with 13 bases aligning to TRBD2. Per germline, CDR1 SQVTM and CDR2 ANQGSEA. V lost 4 bases to trimming and J lost 5 bases; unmatched junction nucleotides: 2. The CDR3 has 14 residues. The CDR3 sequence is CSVGGLAGNNEQFF. The CDR3 DNA is TGCAGCGTTGGGGGACTAGCGGGGAACAATGAGCAGTTCTTC.

The chain carries TRBV7-6 and TRBJ2-7, with D possibly being TRBD2 (6 bases). There are 13 residues in the CDR3. V shed 5 bases and J shed 5 bases, with 13 bases lying between them. Germline CDR1 and CDR2: SGHVS and FNYEAQ. CDR3 sequence: CASSDLTSNEQYF. CDR3 in DNA: TGTGCCAGCAGCGACCTTACTAGCAACGAGCAGTACTTC.

This sequence joins TRBV7-7 and TRBJ2-3; TRBD2 agrees at 7 bases. The V gene's germline CDR1 is SSHAT and CDR2 FNYEAQ (reference sequence). The CDR3 spans 14 residues. V lost 2 bases, J lost 2 bases, and 1 base stayed unmatched. The CDR3 loop reads CASSLSGTTDTQYF. In DNA, the CDR3 is TGTGCCAGCAGCTTAAGCGGGACCACAGATACGCAGTATTTT. Looking up the rest from reference TRBV7-7 and TRBJ2-3 gives the full variable domain: GAGVSQSPRYKVTKRGQDVTLRCDPISSHATLYWYQQALGQGPEFLTYFNYEAQPDKSGLPSDRFSAERPEGSISTLTIQRTEQRDSAMYRCASSLSGTTDTQYFGPGTRLTVL.